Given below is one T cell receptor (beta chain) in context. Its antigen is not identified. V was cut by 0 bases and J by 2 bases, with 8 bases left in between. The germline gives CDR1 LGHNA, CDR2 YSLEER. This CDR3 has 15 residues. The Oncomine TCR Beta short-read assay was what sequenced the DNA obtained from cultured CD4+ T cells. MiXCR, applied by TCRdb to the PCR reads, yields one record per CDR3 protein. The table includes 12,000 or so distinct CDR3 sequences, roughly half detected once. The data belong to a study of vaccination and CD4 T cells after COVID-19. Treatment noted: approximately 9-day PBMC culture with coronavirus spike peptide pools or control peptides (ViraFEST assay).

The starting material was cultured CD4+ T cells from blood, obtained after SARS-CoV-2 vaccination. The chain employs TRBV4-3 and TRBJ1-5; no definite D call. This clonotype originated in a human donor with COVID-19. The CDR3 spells CASSQEWGGNQPQHF. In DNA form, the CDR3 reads TGCGCCAGCAGCCAAGAGTGGGGAGGCAATCAGCCCCAGCATTTT.